This T cell receptor (beta chain) was observed in a study of T-cell reconstitution after alpha-beta-depleted transplantation in children. Regarding the study as a whole: The main origin of T-cell counts and diversity one year after transplant was newly produced T cells. Surviving recipient T cells and thymic progenitors produced the high day-60 TCRbeta diversity seen in some patients. The origin of alpha-beta T cells about two months after transplant was reportedly several hundred expanded graft clones.

During its preparation, the TCRbeta library received unique molecular identifiers. MiXCR, applied by TCRdb to the PCR reads, yields one record per CDR3 protein. The sample lists 700,000 to 950,000 distinct CDR3 sequences, roughly 15% occurring once. A few counts support this clonotype. Its antigen is unknown. The sample in question was PBMCs, mostly from graft donor cells, obtained 360 days after TCRalphabeta/CD19-depleted stem cell transplant. This TCR came from a male patient younger than 18 who had a stem cell transplant for acute lymphoblastic leukemia, so the T cells may come from the graft donor.

The CDR3 is CASSSSYIQGNGANVLTF. The DNA for the CDR3 is TGTGCCAGCAGCTCCAGTTACATACAGGGAAACGGGGCCAACGTCCTGACTTTC. This chain connects TRBV7-7 to TRBJ2-6; the D gene is possibly TRBD1 (6 bases). The CDR3 consists of 18 residues. Trimming left V 4 bases short and J 4 bases short, with 20 bases between. Germline V gives CDR1 SSHAT, CDR2 FNYEAQ (reference sequence). Full variable domain (rest looked up from reference TRBV7-7 and TRBJ2-6): GAGVSQSPRYKVTKRGQDVTLRCDPISSHATLYWYQQALGQGPEFLTYFNYEAQPDKSGLPSDRFSAERPEGSISTLTIQRTEQRDSAMYRCASSSSYIQGNGANVLTFGAGSRLTVL.